This entry is about one T cell receptor (beta chain). What it binds is not known. The V gene lost 6 bases and the J gene lost 0 bases, with 9 bases spanning the gap. The CDR3 is 14 residues long. Germline CDR1 reads SEHNR; CDR2 reads FQNEAQ (reference sequence). Each CDR3 protein gets one entry after TCRdb re-called the reads with MiXCR. This sample has hundreds of thousands of distinct CDR3 sequences, with 40% to 50% found just once. The data were obtained in a study of T cell repertoires in cytomegalovirus infection. Study details: Epitope selection comprised recently identified HLA-C-restricted CMV epitopes and well-studied HLA-B-restricted CMV epitopes. From public TCR beta signatures came an indication of both CMV infection and matching HLA type.

Whole-study results and caveats: Summed frequency of public TCR beta families distinguished CMV carriers with the relevant HLA. CMV-specific TCR beta clonotypes restricted by HLA-C dominated the ex vivo response.

Source: cultured PBMCs, taken from culture after CMV antigen stimulation. This chain joins TRBV7-9 and TRBJ2-1; D is possibly TRBD1 (5 bases). The sequence came from a human donor in good health (CMV status not recorded). Some clones in this sample may be carry-over from other donors' samples. Here the CDR3 reads CASRRQTSYNEQFF. DNA of the CDR3: TGTGCCAGCAGACGACAGACCTCCTACAATGAGCAGTTCTTC. The full variable domain, its missing parts supplied by reference TRBV7-9 and TRBJ2-1, is DTGVSQNPRHKITKRGQNVTFRCDPISEHNRLYWYRQTLGQGPEFLTYFQNEAQLEKSRLLSDRFSAERPKGSFSTLEIQRTEQGDSAMYLCASRRQTSYNEQFFGPGTRLTVL.